What follows are 20 T cell receptor beta chains derived from one specimen sequenced in a study of PD-L1 blockade in urothelial cancer. Repertoires were generated with immunoSEQ multiplex PCR, while TCRdb's copy carries only in-frame clones and drops some. Of more than 85,000 clones listed, about 90% are singletons. The sequencing here drew on PBMCs, taken around atezolizumab (anti-PD-L1) treatment. The receptors were sampled from a woman of 80 years or more with urothelial cancer.

The chain uses TRBV2 and TRBJ2-7; TRBD1 matches at 9 bases. Unmatched junction bases numbered 10, after V lost 6 bases and J lost 7 bases. Germline CDR1 SNHLY, CDR2 FYNNEI. This CDR3 is 14 amino acids long. CDR3 DNA: TGTGCCAGCAGCCCACCGGGACAGGGCTTGGAGCAGTACTTC. Protein product: CASSPPGQGLEQYF.

This sequence joins TRBV5-6 and TRBJ1-3; TRBD1 aligns across 7 bases. Germline V gene sequence: CDR1 SGHDT, CDR2 YYEEEE. The CDR3 is made up of 15 amino acids. Losses at the gene ends were 4 bases for V and 6 bases for J; bases not matched to a gene: 10. The CDR3 region has the DNA TGTGCCAGCAGCGCAACCGGGACAGCCAAAAACACCATATATTTT. Translating it yields CASSATGTAKNTIYF.

The chain combines TRBV10-3 with TRBJ2-1, with 13 bases identical to TRBD2. The germline CDR1 and CDR2 sequences are ENHRY and SYGVKD. V was clipped by 0 bases and J by 6 bases; unmatched bases: 5. The CDR3 is 17 amino acids. CDR3 bases: TGTGCCATCAGTGAGTCGCCCGGACTAGCGGGAGCCAATGAGCAGTTCTTC. It encodes CAISESPGLAGANEQFF.

There are a few counts of this clone. The chain has TRBV28 and TRBJ1-4; D remains unclear. CDR1 and CDR2 (germline): MDHEN, SYDVKM. This CDR3 is 15 amino acids long. Trimming stripped 5 bases from V and 7 bases from J, with 17 bases between. CDR3 in DNA: TGTGCCAGCAGTCCCGGTCCGTTATTCGGTGAAAAACTGTTTTTT. Its protein product is CASSPGPLFGEKLFF. The full variable domain, completed using reference TRBV28 and TRBJ1-4, is DVKVTQSSRYLVKRTGEKVFLECVQDMDHENMFWYRQDPGLGLRLIYFSYDVKMKEKGDIPEGYSVSREKKERFSLILESASTNQTSMYLCASSPGPLFGEKLFFGSGTQLSVL.

The chain couples TRBV4-2 to TRBJ2-7; 15 bases map to TRBD2. From germline, CDR1 is LGHNA and CDR2 YNFKEQ. V shed 0 bases and J 6 bases; nucleotides not matched to a gene: 3. There are 16 residues in the CDR3. CDR3 bases: TGTGCCAGCAGCCAAGATCTGGGACTAGCGGGAGGCGAGCAGTACTTC. Encoded protein: CASSQDLGLAGGEQYF.

The V gene is TRBV7-7, the J gene TRBJ2-1; TRBD2 might be the D (6 bases). V dropped 1 base and J dropped 14 bases, with 24 bases sitting between them. The CDR3 contains 16 residues. Germline values: CDR1 SSHAT, CDR2 FNYEAQ (reference sequence). The CDR3 DNA reads as TGTGCCAGCAGCTTAGAGGCTAGTAGGGTTGGAGGGCTAAAGTTCTTC. Amino acids: CASSLEASRVGGLKFF.

The chain combines TRBV9 with TRBJ1-1; the D is unclear. Germline CDR1 SGDLS, CDR2 YYNGEE. The CDR3 is 13 amino acids. V lost 0 bases and J lost 0, with 3 bases in between. The CDR3 protein is CASSVAVNTEAFF. The CDR3 DNA reads as TGTGCCAGCAGCGTAGCGGTGAACACTGAAGCTTTCTTT.

The chain recombines TRBV27 with TRBJ1-2, with 8 bases that match TRBD1. Germline V gene lookup returns CDR1 MNHEY and CDR2 SMNVEV (reference sequence). This CDR3 has 15 amino acids. Trimming at V came to 5 bases and at J to 2 bases, leaving 7 bases not matched to a gene. This chain's CDR3 is CASSPLTGGNYGYTF. The DNA for the CDR3 is TGTGCCAGCAGTCCTTTAACAGGGGGGAACTATGGCTACACCTTC.

The CDR3 protein is CASSWTGVSDQPQHF. CDR3 in DNA: TGTGCCAGCAGTTGGACAGGGGTCTCTGATCAGCCCCAGCATTTT. The chain links TRBV27 to TRBJ1-5; 9 nucleotides agree with TRBD1. Per germline, CDR1 MNHEY and CDR2 SMNVEV (reference sequence). The J segment lost 5 bases and the V segment lost 4 bases, leaving 6 bases of the junction unmatched. This CDR3 has 15 amino acids.

The rearrangement links TRBV27 to TRBJ2-5, with TRBD2 matching 13 bases. This CDR3 has 18 residues. Germline CDR1 is MNHEY and CDR2 is SMNVEV (reference sequence). After removal of 7 bases from V and 2 bases from J, the junction contained 13 bases not matched to a gene. The CDR3 is CASTFRLAGGTSQETQYF. The CDR3 nucleotides read TGTGCCAGCACCTTCCGACTAGCGGGAGGCACCTCACAAGAGACCCAGTACTTC.

This clone was picked up a small number of times. CDR3 DNA sequence: TGTGCCAGCAGCTCGCTAAGGGGGAACTACGAGCAGTACTTC. Encoded protein: CASSSLRGNYEQYF. This chain connects TRBV11-2 to TRBJ2-7; tentatively, D is TRBD1 (6 bases). The CDR3 consists of 14 residues. The germline CDR1 and CDR2 sequences are SGHAT and FQNNGV. V dropped 4 bases and J dropped 3 bases, with 13 bases sitting between them.

The chain is built from TRBV7-9 and TRBJ2-7; no clear D gene. Germline-derived CDR1 and CDR2 are SEHNR and FQNEAQ (reference sequence). The CDR3 consists of 18 residues. Trimming left V 5 bases short and J 1 base short, with 24 bases between. DNA for the CDR3: TGTGCCAGCAGCCCGCTCGTTTCGGTTGATAAGAGGTCCTACGAGCAGTACTTC. Translation: CASSPLVSVDKRSYEQYF.

V gene TRBV28 combines with J gene TRBJ2-1; a possible D gene is TRBD1 (5 bases). Deletions cut 5 bases from V and 2 bases from J, with 16 bases between. The CDR3 covers 16 residues. Germline V gene data show CDR1 as MDHEN and CDR2 as SYDVKM. The CDR3, as DNA: TGTGCCAGCAGTCCAAGACCCGACAGACCCTACAATGAGCAGTTCTTC. This translates into CASSPRPDRPYNEQFF.

The J gene is TRBJ2-5, the V gene TRBV10-1, with TRBD2 matching 8 bases. The CDR3 extends over 15 amino acids. V lost 4 bases to trimming and J lost 5 bases; unmatched junction nucleotides: 9. The V gene's germline CDR1 is WNHNN and CDR2 SYGVQD (reference sequence). Written as DNA, the CDR3 is TGCGCCAGCAGTGGTGTCAGCGGGAGAGGGGAGACCCAGTACTTC. This translates into CASSGVSGRGETQYF.

The chain carries TRBV28 and TRBJ2-7; a weak D match, TRBD2 (7 bases). The V end was cut by 6 bases, the J end by 2 bases, with 14 bases between. The CDR3 loop spans 14 amino acids. Germline V CDR1 and CDR2: MDHEN, SYDVKM. CDR3 loop: CASRPGGPPYEQYF. In nucleotides, the CDR3 is TGTGCCAGCAGGCCCGGGGGGCCCCCCTACGAGCAGTACTTC.

V and J are TRBV5-1 and TRBJ2-1, with D hard to call. The ends were cut back, 4 bases at V and 9 bases at J, with 14 bases in the middle. Germline V gene lookup returns CDR1 SGHRS and CDR2 YFSETQ. The CDR3 is 13 amino acids. The CDR3 sequence is CASSPTADAEQFF. The CDR3 bases are TGCGCCAGCAGCCCCACGGCGGATGCTGAGCAGTTCTTC. Filled out from reference TRBV5-1 and TRBJ2-1, the complete variable domain reads KAGVTQTPRYLIKTRGQQVTLSCSPISGHRSVSWYQQTPGQGLQFLFEYFSETQRNKGNFPGRFSGRQFSNSRSEMNVSTLELGDSALYLCASSPTADAEQFFGPGTRLTVL.

CDR3 region: CASSSGLAGGTDTQYF. The CDR3 region has the DNA TGTGCCAGCAGCTCGGGACTAGCGGGAGGCACAGATACGCAGTATTTT. The V and J genes are TRBV7-3 and TRBJ2-3; TRBD2 aligns across 14 bases. The CDR3 has 16 residues. V lost 4 bases and J lost 1; bases outside the gene matches: 1. The germline V gene has CDR1 SGHTA and CDR2 FQGTGA.

This clone appeared a single time. The chain joins TRBV10-2 to TRBJ1-5; D not certain. The CDR3 length is 15 residues. Germline CDR1 WSHSY, CDR2 SAAADI. V lost 2 bases and J 7 bases, leaving 15 bases between the germline ends. The CDR3 DNA is TGCGCCAGCAGTGAGGTTAGGGAGCCCCTCCAGCCCCAGCATTTT. Its protein product is CASSEVREPLQPQHF.

V gene TRBV10-3 combines with J gene TRBJ2-7; the D gene is possibly TRBD1 (5 bases). This CDR3 has 12 residues. Germline-derived CDR1 and CDR2 are ENHRY and SYGVKD. Trimming stripped 4 bases from V and 1 base from J, with 5 bases between. The CDR3 region has the DNA TGTGCCATCAGTGGGACATCCTACGAGCAGTACTTC. Protein: CAISGTSYEQYF.

Turning to this clone: Other DNA variants within this sample encode the same CDR3. This chain connects TRBV19 to TRBJ1-5, with D perhaps TRBD1 (6 bases). The CDR3 extends over 12 amino acids. Germline V gives CDR1 LNHDA, CDR2 SQIVND (reference sequence). V was clipped by 7 bases and J by 4 bases, with 8 bases between them. The CDR3 nucleotides are TGTGCCAGTACCAGGGGAAATCAGCCCCAGCATTTT. This gives the protein CASTRGNQPQHF.